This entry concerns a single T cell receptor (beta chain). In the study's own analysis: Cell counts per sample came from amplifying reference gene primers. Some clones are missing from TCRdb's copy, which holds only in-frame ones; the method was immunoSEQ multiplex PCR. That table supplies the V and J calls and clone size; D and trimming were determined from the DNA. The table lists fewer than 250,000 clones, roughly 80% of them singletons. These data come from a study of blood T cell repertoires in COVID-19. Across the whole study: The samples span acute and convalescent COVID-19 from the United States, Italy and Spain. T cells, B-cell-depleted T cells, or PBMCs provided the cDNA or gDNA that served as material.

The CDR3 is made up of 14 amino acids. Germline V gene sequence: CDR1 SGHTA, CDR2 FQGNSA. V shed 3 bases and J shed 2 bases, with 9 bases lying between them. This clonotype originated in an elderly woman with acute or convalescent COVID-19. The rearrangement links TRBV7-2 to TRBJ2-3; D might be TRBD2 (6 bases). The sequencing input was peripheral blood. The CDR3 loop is CASSFGGTTDTQYF. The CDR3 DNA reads TGTGCCAGCAGCTTTGGGGGGACCACAGATACGCAGTATTTT.